This TCR beta chain appears in the sequencing data of a study of memory CD4+ T cells and cytomegalovirus serostatus. V gave up 6 bases and J gave up 0 bases, with 18 bases separating them. CDR1 is SGHRS, CDR2 YFSETQ, per germline. The CDR3 is 16 residues long. The sort gate was single viable CD3+CD4+CD8-CD45RO+ cells for memory CD4+ T cells. CMV serostatus came from serum IgG against pp150, pp28, p38, p52. Using immunoSEQ multiplex PCR, the repertoire was profiled, and TCRdb retains in-frame clones only, with some absent. This table holds roughly 50,000 clones, approximately 77% found once. This clone was observed a single time.

The TCR comes from an adult in good health and CMV-seronegative. Some clones in this sample may be carry-over from other donors' samples. What was sequenced was memory CD4+ T cells from blood. The V and J genes are TRBV5-1 and TRBJ1-1; D is unresolved. The CDR3 nucleotides read TGCGCCAGCAACCTAGCTTTAACAGAAATGAACACTGAAGCTTTCTTT. Translated: CASNLALTEMNTEAFF.